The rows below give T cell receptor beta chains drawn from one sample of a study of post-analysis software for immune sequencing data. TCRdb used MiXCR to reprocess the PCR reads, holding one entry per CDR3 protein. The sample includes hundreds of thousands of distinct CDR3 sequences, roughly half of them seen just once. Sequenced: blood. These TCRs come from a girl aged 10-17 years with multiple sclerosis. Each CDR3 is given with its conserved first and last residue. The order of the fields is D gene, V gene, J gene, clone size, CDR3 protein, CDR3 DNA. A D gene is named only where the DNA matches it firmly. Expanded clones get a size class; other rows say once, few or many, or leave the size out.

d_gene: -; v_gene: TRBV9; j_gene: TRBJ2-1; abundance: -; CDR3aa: CASRLQGPYNEQFF; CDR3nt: TGTGCCAGCAGGTTACAGGGACCCTACAATGAGCAGTTCTTC
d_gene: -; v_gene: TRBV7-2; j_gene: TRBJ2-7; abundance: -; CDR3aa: CASSITRLTYEQYF; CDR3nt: TGTGCCAGCAGCATTACTAGATTAACCTACGAGCAGTACTTC
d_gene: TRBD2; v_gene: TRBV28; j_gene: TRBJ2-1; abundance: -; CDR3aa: CASSRSGTRPNEQFF; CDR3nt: TGTGCCAGCAGTCGGTCTGGGACTAGGCCCAATGAGCAGTTCTTC
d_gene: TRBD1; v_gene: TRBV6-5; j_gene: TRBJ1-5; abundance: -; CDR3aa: CASRPQGALSNQPQHF; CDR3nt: TGTGCCAGCAGACCTCAGGGGGCTCTTTCGAATCAGCCCCAGCATTTT
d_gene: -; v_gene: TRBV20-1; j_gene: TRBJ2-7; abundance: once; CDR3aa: CSARPISYEQYF; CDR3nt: TGCAGTGCTAGACCCATTTCCTACGAGCAGTACTTC
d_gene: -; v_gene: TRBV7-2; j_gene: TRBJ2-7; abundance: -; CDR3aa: CASSLSSGRGLSYEQYF; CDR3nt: TGTGCCAGCAGCTTATCTTCCGGCAGGGGCTTATCCTACGAGCAGTACTTC
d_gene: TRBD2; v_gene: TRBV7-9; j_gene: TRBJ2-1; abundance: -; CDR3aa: CASILVGLANNEQFF; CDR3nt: TGTGCCAGCATCTTGGTGGGACTAGCGAACAATGAGCAGTTCTTC
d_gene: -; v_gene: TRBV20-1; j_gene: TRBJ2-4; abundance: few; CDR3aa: CSLLAKNIQYF; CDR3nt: TGCAGTCTCCTCGCCAAAAACATTCAGTACTTC
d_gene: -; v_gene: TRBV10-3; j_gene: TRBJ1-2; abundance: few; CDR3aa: CAISESWVIGDSYGYTF; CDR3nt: TGTGCCATCAGTGAGTCTTGGGTAATAGGGGACTCCTATGGCTACACCTTC
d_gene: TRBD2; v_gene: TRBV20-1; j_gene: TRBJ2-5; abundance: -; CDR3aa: CSAEPGGLAGGLRETQYF; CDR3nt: TGCAGTGCCGAACCAGGGGGACTAGCGGGGGGTCTTCGGGAGACCCAGTACTTC
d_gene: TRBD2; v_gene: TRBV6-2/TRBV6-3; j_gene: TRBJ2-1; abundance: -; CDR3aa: CASSYTGLAGGRSYNEQFF; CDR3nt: TGTGCCAGCAGTTACACGGGACTAGCGGGAGGGAGGTCCTACAATGAGCAGTTCTTC
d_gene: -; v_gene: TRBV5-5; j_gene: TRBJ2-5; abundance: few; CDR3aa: CASSRYLYQETQYF; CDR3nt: TGTGCCAGCAGCCGCTATTTGTACCAAGAGACCCAGTACTTC
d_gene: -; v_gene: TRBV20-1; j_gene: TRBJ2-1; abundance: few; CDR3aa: CSARDITVPREQFF; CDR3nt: TGCAGTGCTAGAGATATTACGGTGCCGCGAGAGCAGTTCTTC
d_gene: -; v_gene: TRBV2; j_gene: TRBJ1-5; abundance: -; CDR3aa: CASSGSFGSNQPQHF; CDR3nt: TGTGCCAGCAGTGGATCCTTTGGTAGCAATCAGCCCCAGCATTTT
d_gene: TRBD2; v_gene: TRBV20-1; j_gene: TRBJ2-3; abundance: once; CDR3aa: CGATVAGEGTDTQYF; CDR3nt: TGCGGTGCGACAGTAGCGGGAGAAGGCACAGATACGCAGTATTTT
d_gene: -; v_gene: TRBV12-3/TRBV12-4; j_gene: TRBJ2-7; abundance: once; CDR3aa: CAGPRVGQYEQYF; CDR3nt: TGTGCCGGTCCGCGGGTGGGGCAATACGAGCAGTACTTC
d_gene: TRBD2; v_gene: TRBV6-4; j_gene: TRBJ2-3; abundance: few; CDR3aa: CASSDSAGGADTQYF; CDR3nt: TGTGCCAGCAGTGACTCGGCGGGAGGGGCAGATACGCAGTATTTT
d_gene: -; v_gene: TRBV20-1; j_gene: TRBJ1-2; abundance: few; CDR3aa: CSARWRGGTEGYTF; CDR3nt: TGCAGTGCTAGATGGCGGGGAGGGACGGAAGGCTACACCTTC
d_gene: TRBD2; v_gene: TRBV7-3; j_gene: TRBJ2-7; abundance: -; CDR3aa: CASSQAVAGGHRSHEQYF; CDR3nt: TGCGCCAGCAGCCAAGCGGTAGCGGGAGGGCACAGGAGTCACGAGCAGTACTTC
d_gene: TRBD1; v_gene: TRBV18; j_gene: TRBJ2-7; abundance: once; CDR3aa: CASSPSWTGPHEQYF; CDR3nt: TGTGCCAGCTCACCCTCCTGGACAGGACCCCACGAGCAGTACTTC